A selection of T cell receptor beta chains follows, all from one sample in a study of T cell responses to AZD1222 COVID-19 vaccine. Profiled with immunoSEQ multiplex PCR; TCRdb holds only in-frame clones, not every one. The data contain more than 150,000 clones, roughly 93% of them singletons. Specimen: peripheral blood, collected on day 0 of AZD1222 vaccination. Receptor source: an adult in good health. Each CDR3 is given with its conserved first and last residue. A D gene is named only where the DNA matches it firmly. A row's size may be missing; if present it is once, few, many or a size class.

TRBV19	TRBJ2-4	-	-	TGTGCCAGTAGGTCCAGCGGGCTAGCCAAAAACATTCAGTACTTC	CASRSSGLAKNIQYF
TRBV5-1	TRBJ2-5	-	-	TGCGCCAGCAGCTTGGACACACAAGAGACCCAGTACTTC	CASSLDTQETQYF
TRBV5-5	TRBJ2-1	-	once	TGTGCCAGCAGCCCGATCGTTTCCTACAATGAGCAGTTCTTC	CASSPIVSYNEQFF
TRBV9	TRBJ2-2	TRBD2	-	TGTGCCAGCAGCGTAGGCGGGAGGAACACCGGGGAGCTGTTTTTT	CASSVGGRNTGELFF
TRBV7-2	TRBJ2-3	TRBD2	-	TGTGCCAGCAGCTTTTTAGGACTAGCGGGAAGCACAGATACGCAGTATTTT	CASSFLGLAGSTDTQYF
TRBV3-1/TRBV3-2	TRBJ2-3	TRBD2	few	TGTGCCAGCAGCTCCGGGACTAGCGGGAGGGCAAGGGATACGCAGTATTTT	CASSSGTSGRARDTQYF
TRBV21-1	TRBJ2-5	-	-	TGTGCCTCTGGCGGCCACCGAGAGACCCAGTACTTC	CASGGHRETQYF
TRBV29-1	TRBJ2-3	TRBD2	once	TGCAGCGGTCAGCTTTTAGCGGGAGGGTCAGATACGCAGTATTTT	CSGQLLAGGSDTQYF
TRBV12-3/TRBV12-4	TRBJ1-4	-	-	TGTGCCAGCAGTTTGGACAGATCTGAAAAACTGTTTTTT	CASSLDRSEKLFF
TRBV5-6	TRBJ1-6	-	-	TGTGCCAGCAGCTTGTCAGGGTATAATTCACCCCTCCACTTT	CASSLSGYNSPLHF
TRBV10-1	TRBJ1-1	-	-	TGCGCCAGCAGGACAGCAGAAGCTTTCTTT	CASRTAEAFF
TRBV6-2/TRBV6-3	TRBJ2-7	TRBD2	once	TGTGCCAGCAGTCAGGGACTAGCGGCCGCCTACGAGCAGTACTTC	CASSQGLAAAYEQYF
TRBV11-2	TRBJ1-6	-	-	TGTGCCAGCAGCTTAGAGGGGCGGGGGAGGTCACCCCTCCACTTT	CASSLEGRGRSPLHF
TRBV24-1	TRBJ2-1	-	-	TGTGCCACCAGTGAGCGGGCCGCTGCGAATGAGCAGTTCTTC	CATSERAAANEQFF
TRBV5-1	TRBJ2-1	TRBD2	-	TGCGCCAGCAGGGGCGAGCGGGACTACAATGAGCAGTTCTTC	CASRGERDYNEQFF
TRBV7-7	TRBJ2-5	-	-	TGTGCTAGCAGCTTAAGTCCGGCTACTACCACCGGAGAGACCCAGTACTTC	CASSLSPATTTGETQYF
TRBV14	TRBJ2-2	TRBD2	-	TGTGCCAGCAAGCTAGGCGGGAGCGGCACCGGGGAGCTGTTTTTT	CASKLGGSGTGELFF
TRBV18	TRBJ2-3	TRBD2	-	TGTGCCAGCTCACCCCCCACTAGCGGAGGGGCAGATACGCAGTATTTT	CASSPPTSGGADTQYF
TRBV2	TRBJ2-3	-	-	TGTGCCAGCCAGGACCGGGACCTACCCTACGCAGTTCTTTTT	CASQDRDLPYAVLF
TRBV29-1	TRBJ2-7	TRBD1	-	TGCAGCGCGGGACAGGGGCCCTCCTACGAGCAGTACTTC	CSAGQGPSYEQYF
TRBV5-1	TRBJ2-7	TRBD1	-	TGCGCCAGCAGCCCGGGACAGGGAATAATTTCCTACGAGCAGTACTTC	CASSPGQGIISYEQYF
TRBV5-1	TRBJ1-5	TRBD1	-	TGCGCCAGCAGCTTGACAGGGGGCGTGCATCAGCCCCAGCATTTT	CASSLTGGVHQPQHF
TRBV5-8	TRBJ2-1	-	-	TGTGCCAGCAGCCCGGACTACAATGAGCAGTTCTTC	CASSPDYNEQFF
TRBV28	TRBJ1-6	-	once	TGTGCCAGCAGTTTAGCCGTGGAGTATTCACCCCTCCACTTT	CASSLAVEYSPLHF